The present T cell receptor beta chain was sequenced within a study of T cell changes during pregnancy in multiple sclerosis. Sequencing was performed with immunoSEQ multiplex PCR; in TCRdb, only in-frame clones are kept and a portion is missing. The table records 85,000 to 130,000 clones, around 93% of them present only once. Unmatched junction bases numbered 3, after V lost 1 base and J lost 3 bases. The CDR3 totals 14 residues. The V gene's germline CDR1 is SGHKS and CDR2 YYEKEE (reference sequence). The V gene is TRBV5-5, the J gene TRBJ2-7, with 8 bases matching TRBD2. This TCR was recovered from a female donor with multiple sclerosis, enrolled in a pregnancy study. The specimen comprised peripheral blood, sampled after pregnancy. The CDR3 loop is CASSLRLAGYEQYF. The CDR3 DNA sequence: TGTGCCAGCAGCTTGAGGCTAGCGGGCTACGAGCAGTACTTC.